Given below is one T cell receptor (beta chain) in context. It lacks a known antigen. No base quality values were provided; no much bigger clone lies one nucleotide off. Patients with a history of autoimmune disease or receiving systemic immunosuppression were excluded from the trial. In every dose cohort, peripheral blood was drawn for TCR sequencing at baseline, cycle 4 day 1, and cycle 7 day 1. The samples were drawn from a first-in-human, open-label, multicenter phase I dose-escalation trial of ivuxolimab. Adults with locally advanced or metastatic melanoma, renal cell carcinoma, hepatocellular carcinoma or head and neck squamous cell carcinoma were enrolled in the trial. Before TCR sequencing, CD4+ T cells and CD8+ T cells were sorted from peripheral blood as separate populations. The data derive from a study of OX40 agonist ivuxolimab in advanced cancers. Study-level background: Ivuxolimab was a fully human IgG2 agonistic monoclonal antibody targeting the costimulatory receptor OX40 (CD134). Of the 50 to 55 patients in dose escalation, 19 had hepatocellular carcinoma, about 15 had melanoma, 9 had renal cell carcinoma and 9 had head and neck cancer. Peripheral TCRbeta sequencing was intended to test whether TCR sequence diversity was altered and clonal T-cell expansion was caused by ivuxolimab. Prior anti-PD-1, anti-PD-L1 or anti-CTLA-4 therapy was permitted, and checkpoint inhibitors had been received by roughly 42% of dose-escalation patients. The paper describes the monotherapy dose-escalation part (N of about 52 patients) of the phase I trial of ivuxolimab. Partial responses were achieved by three dose-escalation patients, of whom one had hepatocellular carcinoma and two had cutaneous melanoma. In the dose-escalation cohort, around 80% of patients were male, and the mean age was 60 years with a range of roughly 20 to 85. Intravenous ivuxolimab was administered to patients every 2 weeks at six dose levels: 0.01, 0.1, 0.3, 1.5, 3 and 10 mg/kg. The full study reports these points: In the 0.1-3.0 mg/kg groups, partial responders were among the patients with the lowest normalized peripheral clonal expansion, particularly in CD8+ T cells. The antigen specificity of the clonally expanded peripheral T cells was not determined. After ivuxolimab, more expanded clones were found on average in CD8+ T cells than in CD4+ T cells. Low levels of normalized T-cell clonal expansion were also seen in some nonresponding patients. Clonal expansion of both CD4+ and CD8+ blood T cells was observed from baseline to week 6 at doses 0.1 to 3.0 mg/kg.

At the junction V is shortened by 2 bases and J by 3 bases, with 14 bases in between. The CDR3 numbers 15 residues from cysteine through phenylalanine. CDR3 DNA is the only sequence kept; it has 45 bases, read in frame from the first base. The germline V gene sets CDR1 to SGHVS and CDR2 to FNYEAQ. For sequencing of the TCRbeta CDR3 region, genomic DNA was extracted from the sorted cells. TCRbeta CDR3 regions were sequenced using the immunoSEQ Assay. TCRdb took this table from immuneACCESS and kept in-frame rearrangements with V and J called. Such tables lack part of the clones; where checked against another copy, unresolved V genes explain under half of the gap, and the rest is unexplained. This sample has over 4,500 clones in its table, and about two thirds of those were observed once. Around 69% of the sample lies in the top ten.

The sequencing used CD4+ or CD8+ T cells sorted from blood, collected in a trial of the OX40 agonist ivuxolimab. The origin of this receptor is an adult with an advanced solid tumor such as melanoma, head and neck, liver or kidney cancer. The chain links TRBV7-6 with TRBJ2-7, and the D gene may be TRBD1, 6 bases matching. CDR3 region: CASSLSAGAYYEQYF. The bases are TGTGCCAGCAGCTTATCGGCAGGGGCGTACTACGAGCAGTACTTC. Reference TRBV7-6 and TRBJ2-7 genes cover what lies past the CDR3, so the full variable domain is GAGVSQSPRYKVTKRGQDVALRCDPISGHVSLYWYRQALGQGPEFLTYFNYEAQQDKSGLPNDRFSAERPEGSISTLTIQRTEQRDSAMYRCASSLSAGAYYEQYFGPGTRLTVT.